This T cell receptor beta chain is drawn from a study of blood T cells in healthy people across ages. Whole-study findings and limits: Greater diversity and more naive CD4+ cells were seen in long-lived donors than in aged donors.

The authors ran a second PCR of about 7 to 12 cycles using a sample-barcoded 5' primer and a J-beta primer mix. MiXCR, run by TCRdb on the 5' RACE reads, gives a single entry per CDR3 protein. The sample contains about a million distinct CDR3 sequences, 35% to 40% of which appear only once. To note about this clonotype: The antigen remains undetermined.

Deletions cut 2 bases from V and 4 bases from J, with 12 bases between. CDR3 length: 15 residues. Per the germline V gene, CDR1 is MGHRA and CDR2 is YSYEKL. The chain employs TRBV4-1 and TRBJ1-5; TRBD1 is a possible D gene (6 bases). The source of this sequence is a man aged 18 to 35 in good health. Source material: blood. In DNA form, the CDR3 reads TGCGCCAGCAGCCAACCTGGACAGTTGAATCAGCCCCAGCATTTT. Encoded protein: CASSQPGQLNQPQHF.